This section outlines one T cell receptor (beta chain) sequence together with its context. The protocol was immunoSEQ multiplex PCR, while the TCRdb copy is restricted to in-frame clones and leaves out a portion. The sample consists of 560,000 or so clones, 95% to 97% of them appearing once. The CDR3 runs to 11 residues. Trimming left V 7 bases short and J 3 bases short, with 7 bases between. Germline lookup yields CDR1 MNHEY and CDR2 SMNVEV (reference sequence). These data are taken from a study of shared clonotypes between healthy human individuals. CD45RO-negative cells were positively selected for CCR7, leaving out terminally differentiated effector memory CD45RA+ cells.

Sequencing used naive CD8+ T cells sorted from blood. The clonotype comes from a woman in her 30s in good health. The rearrangement links TRBV27 to TRBJ2-7; D remains ambiguous. The CDR3 DNA reads TGTGCCAGCACCAATCACTACGAGCAGTACTTC. It codes for CASTNHYEQYF.